A single sample is the source of the 4 T cell receptor beta chains below, sequenced in a study of T cells in Graves' hyperthyroidism and ophthalmopathy (dated by TCRdb to between 2019 and 2020). Libraries came from multiplex PCR. Sequencing was carried out with an Illumina HiSeq 2000. The TCR beta CDR3 regions were amplified from the RNA transcripts. For the first round of RT-PCR on the TCR CDR3, the HTBI primer set was used together with the Qiagen OneStep RT-PCR kit. TCRdb trimmed public reads at Q25 via fastp, called clones via MiXCR and kept in-frame beta chains. Entries that share a CDR3 protein sequence are merged under the most common genes and DNA. This sample has fewer than 450,000 distinct CDR3 sequences in its table, and about 14% of those were observed once. The ten most abundant clones make up 25% to 30% of the sample. The specimen sequenced was blood. Receptors were obtained from a man aged 45-65 years with Graves' ophthalmopathy.

Ten or more counts support this clonotype. The chain's CDR3 is CASRVRDRYNEQFF. The CDR3 nucleotides read TGTGCCAGCAGGGTCCGGGACCGATACAATGAGCAGTTCTTC. The genes are TRBV2 and TRBJ2-1; D assignment may be TRBD1 or TRBD2 (5 bases each). V lost 6 bases, J lost 4 bases, and 13 bases lay in between. CDR1 and CDR2 from the germline V gene are SNHLY and FYNNEI. The CDR3 covers 14 residues.

The rearrangement joins TRBV20-1 to TRBJ2-5; 8 bases are shared with TRBD1. Germline trimming cut 5 bases from V and 5 bases from J; bases unmatched to any gene: 13. CDR1 DFQATT and CDR2 SNEGSKA come from the germline V gene (reference sequence). This CDR3 spans 15 amino acids. CDR3 bases: TGCAGTGCTGGAAGACTTCAGGGGGCTGGGGAGACCCAGTACTTC. It translates to CSAGRLQGAGETQYF.

This clonotype was observed a handful of times. This rearrangement joins TRBV20-1 to TRBJ2-1, with D unresolved. The CDR3 has 12 residues. V was cut by 5 bases and J by 6 bases, with 11 bases left in between. Germline V gene data show CDR1 as DFQATT and CDR2 as SNEGSKA (reference sequence). CDR3 DNA sequence: TGCAGTGCTTCCCTCCAGCTCAATGAGCAGTTCTTC. The encoded protein is CSASLQLNEQFF.

This clonotype occurred many times. This sequence joins TRBV27 and TRBJ2-1, with 8 positions matching TRBD2. Germline V gene data show CDR1 as MNHEY and CDR2 as SMNVEV (reference sequence). Trimming took 7 bases from V and 10 from J; bases not matched to a gene: 15. This CDR3 comprises 15 residues. DNA for the CDR3: TGTGCCAGCAACCCCACCCGGGAGGGATTCAGGGAGCAGTTCTTC. Protein product: CASNPTREGFREQFF.